The sample holds many counts of the clone carrying this T cell receptor (beta chain). Its antigen is not identified. The same CDR3 arises from other DNA sequences in this sample as well. Patients underwent thyroid surgery, and none had received any treatment before it. From germline, CDR1 is LNHDA and CDR2 SQIVND (reference sequence). With V trimmed by 5 bases and J by 0 bases, 8 bases remained unmatched. The CDR3 sequence is 19 residues long. These data come from a study of metastatic and nonmetastatic thyroid tumors. Study details: Across peripheral blood and tumor or nodule tissue samples taken from malignant and benign thyroid patients, the repertoires were compared with one another. The study, taken as a whole, reports: Patients with malignant thyroid tumors reportedly had significantly higher TCR beta diversity than those with benign nodules, in blood and tumor.

TCRdb re-analyzed the PCR reads through MiXCR. The table has approximately 84,000 clones, about 15% seen once; the top ten hold about 3.6%. The genes are TRBV19 and TRBJ2-3, with TRBD2 matching 16 bases. The sample consisted of blood. The receptor was derived from a female donor with papillary thyroid cancer or a benign thyroid nodule (not recorded which). Some clones in this sample may be carry-over from other donors' samples. The CDR3 DNA follows: TGTGCCAGTAGTCCAGGGACTAGCGGGGGGGAAGGAAGCACAGATACGCAGTATTTT. Residues: CASSPGTSGGEGSTDTQYF.